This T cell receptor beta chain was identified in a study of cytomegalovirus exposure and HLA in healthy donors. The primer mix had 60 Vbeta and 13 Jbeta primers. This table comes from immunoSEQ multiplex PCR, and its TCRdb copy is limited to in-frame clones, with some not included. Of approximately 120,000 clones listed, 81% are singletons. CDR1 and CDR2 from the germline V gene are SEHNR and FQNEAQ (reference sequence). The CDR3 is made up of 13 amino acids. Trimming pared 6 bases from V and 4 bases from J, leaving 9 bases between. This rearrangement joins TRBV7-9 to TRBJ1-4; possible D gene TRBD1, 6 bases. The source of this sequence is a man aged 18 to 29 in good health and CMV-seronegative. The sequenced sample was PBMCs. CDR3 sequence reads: CASRGGGNEKLFF. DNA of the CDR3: TGTGCCAGCAGAGGGGGGGGTAATGAAAAACTGTTTTTT.